This T cell receptor beta chain was sequenced in a study of identical twins. Each CDR3 protein is one row after TCRdb ran MiXCR on the 5' RACE reads. The sample lists 700,000 or so distinct CDR3 sequences, around 20% seen once, with more than 4% in the top ten. This clonotype was recorded only once. V gave up 3 bases and J gave up 0 bases; unmatched junction bases: 3. Germline-derived CDR1 and CDR2 are SGHTA and FQGNSA. There are 16 residues in the CDR3. These data were also reused for a study on T cells expressing NK-cell markers.

This chain links TRBV7-2 with TRBJ2-5, with 11 bases identical to TRBD2. The sequence came from a young woman in good health. The sequencing input was PBMCs. CDR3: CASSLSSGRYQETQYF. The CDR3 region has the DNA TGTGCCAGCAGCTTGTCTAGCGGGAGGTACCAAGAGACCCAGTACTTC.